Sequencing of this T cell receptor beta chain was carried out in a study of beta chain features in type 1 diabetes (dated by TCRdb to between 2018 and 2020). Regarding the research as a whole: No differences in mean age, gender distribution, total cell number or subset yield were found between patients and healthy donors. In the study, TCRB repertoires of sorted circulating CD4+ T cell subsets from recently diagnosed type 1 diabetes patients were compared with those of matched healthy donors. Across all samples, around 99 million sorted cells were examined, and cell number per subset correlated strongly with RNA yield. Regulatory and stem cell-like memory subsets were obtained from only 8 patients and about eight healthy donors, while naive and central memory subsets were obtained from all 28 donors.

What the authors observed across the whole study: Patients with type 1 diabetes made fewer insertions and deleted more nucleotides at VDJ recombination sites, implying thymic rearrangement abnormalities. Only small numbers of individuals were included in the HLA sub-analyses, which left unresolved whether HLA type had any influence on TCRB rearrangement. Because cDNA was sequenced instead of genomic DNA, highly expressing activated cells could be over-represented, though the groups showed no difference in activation or CD3 levels. Naive, central memory and regulatory TCRB repertoires appeared to be more similar among patients than among healthy donors. In all four CD4+ subsets, TCRB CDR3 length was moderately but significantly shorter in type 1 diabetes patients. Shorter templates might be favored by PCR, yet because patient and control samples were amplified and corrected together, any such skew would affect both groups equally.

Each donor gave one peripheral blood draw, averaging approximately 120 mL, which was collected into heparinised tubes. Naive, central memory, regulatory and stem cell-like memory CD4+ T cells were sorted on a BD FACSAria II using a panel including CD45RO, CCR7, CD25, CD127, CD95 and CD27. A purity above 98% was achieved for all sorted populations. Right away, PBMCs were isolated by Lymphoprep density gradient centrifugation and were stained directly, with no culture step. So that batch effects would be minimized, each experiment stained and sorted samples in pairs, pairing one healthy donor with one patient. Regarding this clone: The antigen it recognizes is unknown. The sample holds no much larger clone one base away, and base qualities are not on file.

The entire isolated RNA was reverse transcribed using the High Capacity cDNA Reverse Transcription Kit, and thus expressed TCRB transcripts were sequenced. Deep immunoSEQ sequencing was applied to naive, central memory and regulatory T cell samples, giving an average of around 3.4 million total reads per sample. Sorted cells were lysed in RLT buffer, and RNA was extracted using DNase-treated RNeasy Micro or Mini kits according to cell number. Each cell subset was processed separately to prevent cross-contamination, with patient and healthy donor samples processed together. TCRB sequences were amplified from cDNA with the immunoSEQ multiplex PCR, producing 87-bp fragments spanning the CDR3 region. The amplicons were sequenced using the Illumina HiSeq platform. The paper's processing steps were these. Synthetic template baselines were used to correct PCR bias computationally, reads within Hamming distance 2 were collapsed, and singletons that could not be merged were discarded. Reads were aligned to IMGT to assign V, D and J genes, CDR3 length, and insertions or deletions at six rearrangement sites. Within each subset, clonotype counts were normalized to sorted cell number, and only after that were true diversity and Gini coefficients computed with the tcR R package. The overlap coefficient, calculated on TCRB nucleotide sequences, was used to measure repertoire sharing. As a proxy for the pre-selection repertoire, out-of-frame TCRB sequences from naive cells were analyzed. TCRdb re-hosts the immuneACCESS table, in-frame sequences only. Its copies lack some clones; in the studies checked, an unresolved V gene accounts for under half of them, and the cause for the rest is not known. Clonal size and the V and J genes are those of that table, whereas D and trimming came from the DNA. In this sample the table shows fewer than 900,000 clones, under 20% of which occur a single time. The biggest ten clones account for 0.02% to 0.03% of the sample.

From V the trimming removes 4 bases and from J it removes 1 base, while the gene matches leave 2 bases of the junction unaccounted for. In the germline V gene, CDR1 corresponds to SQVTM and CDR2 to ANQGSEA. Its CDR3 holds 15 amino acids, cysteine through phenylalanine. Only the CDR3 DNA stays, 45 bases, in frame from base 1. The rearranged segments are TRBV29-1 and TRBJ2-3; 13 bases in the middle match TRBD2. The specimen sequenced was naive CD4+ T cells from blood. According to the study, the label for this sample's cell subset or site signals: true naive CD4+ T cells. This clonotype originated in a woman aged 18-29 years in good health. The CDR3 here reads CSVGGTSGGTDTQYF. The DNA sequence reads TGCAGCGTTGGTGGGACTAGCGGGGGCACAGATACGCAGTATTTT.